The sequence of this T cell receptor (beta chain) was determined in a study of immune evolution from preneoplasia to lung adenocarcinoma. This clone was observed once. The limits of the CDR3 on the DNA are not certain, so only TCRdb's listed CDR3 is given. TCRdb keeps only in-frame clones here, not all; method: immunoSEQ multiplex PCR. The table has 9,800 or so clones, more than 75% seen once. The CDR3 adds up to 12 amino acids, both ends counted. The V gene's germline CDR1 is GTSNPN and CDR2 SVGIG (reference sequence). Patients had resection in Japan or China between the mid-2010s and the late 2010s.

The receptor comes from an elderly person with lung adenocarcinoma. Sequencing input: FFPE lung adenocarcinoma in situ tissue. The chain recombines TRBV30 with TRBJ1-2; TRBD1, the table's D call, was not compared with the DNA. CDR3 region: CAWSVGRGAGTF.